A single sample is the source of the 14 T cell receptor beta chains below, sequenced in a study of human T cells and chemical hapten exposure. The time point here: patch test 1, 2 weeks after DPC sensitization. Treatment denoted: therapeutic diphenylcyclopropenone sensitization with weekly scalp DPC. Total RNA was isolated from unfractionated whole blood. TCRdb used MiXCR to reprocess the RACE reads, holding one entry per CDR3 protein. The sample shows some 52,000 distinct CDR3 sequences, approximately 10% of them seen only once. Specimen: whole blood, collected in connection with sensitization to the hapten diphenylcyclopropenone (DPC). The receptor set was obtained from a middle-aged woman with alopecia areata. Some clones in this sample may be carry-over from other donors' samples.

This chain joins TRBV5-5 and TRBJ2-7; the D gene is possibly TRBD1 (6 bases). CDR1 SGHKS and CDR2 YYEKEE come from the germline V gene (reference sequence). The CDR3 sequence is 15 residues long. V shed 3 bases and J shed 2 bases, with 15 bases lying between them. The CDR3 protein is CASSWADGQTYEQYF. In DNA, the CDR3 is TGTGCCAGCAGCTGGGCGGACGGACAGACCTACGAGCAGTACTTC.

The genes are TRBV27 and TRBJ2-7; TRBD1 matches at 11 bases. Unmatched junction bases numbered 1, after V lost 0 bases and J lost 6 bases. Germline loops: CDR1 MNHEY, CDR2 SMNVEV (reference sequence). This CDR3 comprises 14 residues. The CDR3, as DNA: TGTGCCAGCAGTTTATCCGGGACAGGGGGCGAGCAGTACTTC. Protein sequence: CASSLSGTGGEQYF.

This chain links TRBV7-2 with TRBJ2-1; D may be TRBD2 (5 bases). Trimming removed 4 bases at V and 7 bases at J, with 11 bases between. This CDR3 comprises 13 residues. Germline lookup yields CDR1 SGHTA and CDR2 FQGNSA. DNA for the CDR3: TGTGCCAGCAGCTCCCTAGCTGGGAATGAGCAGTTCTTC. Encoded protein: CASSSLAGNEQFF. Using reference TRBV7-2 and TRBJ2-1 for the parts outside the CDR3, the full variable domain is GAGVSQSPSNKVTEKGKDVELRCDPISGHTALYWYRQSLGQGLEFLIYFQGNSAPDKSGLPSDRFSAERTGGSVSTLTIQRTQQEDSAVYLCASSSLAGNEQFFGPGTRLTVL.

This chain connects TRBV28 to TRBJ1-2, with 8 positions matching TRBD1. The germline gives CDR1 MDHEN, CDR2 SYDVKM. V trimming: 6 bases; J trimming: 3 bases; junction bases outside the gene matches: 3. This CDR3 spans 13 amino acids. As DNA, the CDR3 is TGTGCCAGCAGAGCAGGGGGCGACTATGGCTACACCTTC. It codes for CASRAGGDYGYTF.

The rearrangement joins TRBV20-1 to TRBJ2-1; 10 bases line up with TRBD2. Germline CDR1 reads DFQATT; CDR2 reads SNEGSKA (reference sequence). With V trimmed by 8 bases and J by 6 bases, 7 bases remained unmatched. There are 13 residues in the CDR3. This chain's CDR3 is CSPGLAVSNEQFF. CDR3 bases: TGCAGTCCTGGACTAGCGGTCTCCAATGAGCAGTTCTTC.

This clonotype was counted at least ten times. This chain uses TRBV7-6 with TRBJ2-1; the D is unclear. The CDR3 runs 16 residues. Germline CDR1 reads SGHVS; CDR2 reads FNYEAQ. The V and J ends lost 2 bases and 2 bases respectively, with 13 bases between them. The chain's CDR3 is CASSLLGTGTYNEQFF. CDR3 nucleotide sequence: TGTGCCAGCAGCTTATTGGGTACCGGCACCTACAATGAGCAGTTCTTC.

The chain recombines TRBV7-9 with TRBJ2-3; D is uncertain. Trimming removed 5 bases at V and 0 bases at J, with 18 bases between. This CDR3 comprises 17 residues. Germline loops: CDR1 SEHNR, CDR2 FQNEAQ (reference sequence). In DNA, the CDR3 is TGTGCCAGCAGCCCCCCTTATTGGCGGTATAGCACAGATACGCAGTATTTT. This gives the protein CASSPPYWRYSTDTQYF.

This sequence joins TRBV28 and TRBJ2-7, with D possibly TRBD2 on 7 matching bases. The V and J ends lost 5 bases and 0 bases respectively, with 14 bases between them. The CDR3 contains 15 residues. Germline CDR1 is MDHEN and CDR2 is SYDVKM. The DNA of the CDR3 is TGTGCCAGCAGTCCGAGGGGGAGGGGCTCCTACGAGCAGTACTTC. It translates to CASSPRGRGSYEQYF.

This clonotype has a count of ten or more. This chain joins TRBV18 and TRBJ1-6; the D is unclear. The germline V and J ends were trimmed by 1 base and 7 bases, with 14 bases remaining between them. CDR1 and CDR2 (germline): KGHSH, LQKENI. The CDR3 contains 16 residues. CDR3 loop: CASSPRSRIENSPLHF. For the CDR3, the DNA is TGTGCCAGCTCACCACGTTCCCGAATCGAAAATTCACCCCTCCACTTT.

Note on this clonotype: The junction differs from germline at one of its ends, possibly a read error. The chain links TRBV13 to TRBJ2-1; 8 nucleotides agree with TRBD2. Per the germline V gene, CDR1 is PRHDT and CDR2 is FYEKMQ (reference sequence). This CDR3 is 15 amino acids long. CDR3 DNA: TGTGTCAGCAGTTCGGGAGGGTCCTCCTACAATGAGCAGTTCTTC. Protein: CVSSSGGSSYNEQFF. Full variable domain (rest looked up from reference TRBV13 and TRBJ2-1): AAGVIQSPRHLIKEKRETATLKCYPIPRHDTVYWYQQGPGQDPQFLISFYEKMQSDKGSIPDRFSAQQFSDYHSELNMSSLELGDSALYFCVSSSGGSSYNEQFFGPGTRLTVL.

This clonotype has just a few counts. The chain recombines TRBV19 with TRBJ1-5; 9 bases match TRBD1. Germline values: CDR1 LNHDA, CDR2 SQIVND (reference sequence). Trimming took 1 base from V and 6 from J; bases not matched to a gene: 4. CDR3 size: 15 residues. CDR3 loop: CASSIGDRAGQPQHF. CDR3 in DNA: TGTGCCAGTAGTATAGGGGACAGGGCTGGTCAGCCCCAGCATTTT.

The rearrangement uses TRBV5-1 and TRBJ1-1; D call uncertain. CDR1 and CDR2 from the germline V gene are SGHRS and YFSETQ. This CDR3 has 16 amino acids. The V end lost 2 bases, the J end lost 6 bases, and 20 bases lay between the germline ends. CDR3 region: CASSFFGGELNAEAFF. As DNA, the CDR3 is TGCGCCAGCAGCTTTTTTGGCGGGGAATTAAACGCTGAAGCTTTCTTT.

The chain recombines TRBV5-1 with TRBJ2-1; a weak D match, TRBD2 (7 bases). CDR3 length: 15 residues. V was pared by 6 bases and J by 9 bases, with 22 bases between. Germline CDR1 is SGHRS and CDR2 is YFSETQ. CDR3 in DNA: TGCGCCAGCAAGGAGTCGGGGGGCCGCGTGGGTGAGCAGTTCTTC. Protein sequence: CASKESGGRVGEQFF. Full variable domain (remainder filled in from reference TRBV5-1 and TRBJ2-1): KAGVTQTPRYLIKTRGQQVTLSCSPISGHRSVSWYQQTPGQGLQFLFEYFSETQRNKGNFPGRFSGRQFSNSRSEMNVSTLELGDSALYLCASKESGGRVGEQFFGPGTRLTVL.

This clonotype came up a few times. The CDR3 here is CASRQAAAGLPLHF. In DNA form, the CDR3 reads TGTGCCAGCAGGCAAGCAGCGGCAGGGTTACCCCTCCACTTT. The chain links TRBV2 to TRBJ1-6, with D perhaps matching TRBD1 (5 bases). CDR3 length equals 14 residues. Germline V gene sequence: CDR1 SNHLY, CDR2 FYNNEI. Deletions cut 6 bases from V and 12 bases from J, with 18 bases between.